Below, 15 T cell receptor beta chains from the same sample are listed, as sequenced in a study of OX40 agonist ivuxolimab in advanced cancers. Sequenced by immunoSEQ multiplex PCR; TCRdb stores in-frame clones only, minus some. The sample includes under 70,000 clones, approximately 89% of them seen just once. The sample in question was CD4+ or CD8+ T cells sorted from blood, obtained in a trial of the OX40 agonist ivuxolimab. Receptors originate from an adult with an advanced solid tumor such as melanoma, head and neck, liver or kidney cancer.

This CDR3 is CASSRSGRATGELFF. Written as DNA, the CDR3 is TGTGCCAGCAGCCGCAGCGGGAGAGCTACCGGGGAGCTGTTTTTT. The V call is TRBV11-2, the J call TRBJ2-2; 8 positions match TRBD2. The junction had 7 bases not matched to a gene; V was cut back by 5 bases and J by 5 bases. The CDR3 has 15 amino acids. The V gene's germline CDR1 is SGHAT and CDR2 FQNNGV. Using reference TRBV11-2 and TRBJ2-2 for the parts outside the CDR3, the full variable domain is EAGVAQSPRYKIIEKRQSVAFWCNPISGHATLYWYQQILGQGPKLLIQFQNNGVVDDSQLPKDRFSAERLKGVDSTLKIQPAKLEDSAVYLCASSRSGRATGELFFGEGSRLTVL.

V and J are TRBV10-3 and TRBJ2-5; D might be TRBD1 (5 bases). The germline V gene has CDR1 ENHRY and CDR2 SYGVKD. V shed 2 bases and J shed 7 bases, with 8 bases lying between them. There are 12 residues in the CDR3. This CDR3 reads CAISEPQGTQYF. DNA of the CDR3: TGTGCCATCAGTGAGCCCCAGGGGACCCAGTACTTC.

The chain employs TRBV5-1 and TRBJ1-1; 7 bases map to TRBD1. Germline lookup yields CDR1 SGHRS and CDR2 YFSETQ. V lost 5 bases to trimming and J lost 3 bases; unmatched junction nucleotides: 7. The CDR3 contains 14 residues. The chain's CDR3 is CASRLQGDYTEAFF. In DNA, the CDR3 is TGCGCCAGCAGACTTCAGGGGGATTACACTGAAGCTTTCTTT.

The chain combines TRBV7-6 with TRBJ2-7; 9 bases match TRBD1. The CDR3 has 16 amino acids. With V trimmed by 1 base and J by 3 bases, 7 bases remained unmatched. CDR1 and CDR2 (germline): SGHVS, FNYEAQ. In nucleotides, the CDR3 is TGTGCCAGCAGCTTAGTGGGTTCGGGACAGGGCTACGAGCAGTACTTC. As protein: CASSLVGSGQGYEQYF.

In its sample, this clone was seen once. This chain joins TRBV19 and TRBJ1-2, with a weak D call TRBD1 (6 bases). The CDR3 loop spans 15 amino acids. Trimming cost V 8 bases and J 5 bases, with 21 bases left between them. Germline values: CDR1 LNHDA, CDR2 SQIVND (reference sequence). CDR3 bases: TGTGCCAGTGGAGCCGCTCCAGGGCAGGGGTATGGCTACACCTTC. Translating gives CASGAAPGQGYGYTF. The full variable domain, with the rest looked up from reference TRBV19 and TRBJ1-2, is DGGITQSPKYLFRKEGQNVTLSCEQNLNHDAMYWYRQDPGQGLRLIYYSQIVNDFQKGDIAEGYSVSREKKESFPLTVTSAQKNPTAFYLCASGAAPGQGYGYTFGSGTRLTVV.

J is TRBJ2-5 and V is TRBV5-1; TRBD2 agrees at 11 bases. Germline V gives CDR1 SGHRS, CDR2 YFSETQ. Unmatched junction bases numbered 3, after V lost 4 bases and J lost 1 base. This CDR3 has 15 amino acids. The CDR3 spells CASSGTSGRQETQYF. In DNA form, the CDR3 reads TGCGCCAGCAGCGGGACTAGCGGACGCCAAGAGACCCAGTACTTC.

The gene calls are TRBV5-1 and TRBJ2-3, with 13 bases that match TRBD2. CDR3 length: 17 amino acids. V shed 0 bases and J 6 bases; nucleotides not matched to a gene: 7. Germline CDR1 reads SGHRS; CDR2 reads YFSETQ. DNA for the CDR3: TGCGCCAGCAGCTTGGATACTAGCGGGAGGGTTGAGGATACGCAGTATTTT. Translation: CASSLDTSGRVEDTQYF.

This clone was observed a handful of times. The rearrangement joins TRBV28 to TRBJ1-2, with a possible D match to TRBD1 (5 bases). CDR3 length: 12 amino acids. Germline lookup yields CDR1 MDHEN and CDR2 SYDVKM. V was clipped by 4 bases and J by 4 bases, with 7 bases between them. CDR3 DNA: TGTGCCAGCAGTTCAGACAGCTATGGCTACACCTTC. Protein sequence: CASSSDSYGYTF.

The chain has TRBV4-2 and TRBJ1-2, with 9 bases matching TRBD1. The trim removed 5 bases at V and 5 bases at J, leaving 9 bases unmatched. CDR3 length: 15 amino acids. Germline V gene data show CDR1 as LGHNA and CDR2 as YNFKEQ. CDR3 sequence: CASSFIRDRDYGYTF. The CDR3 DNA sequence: TGTGCCAGCAGCTTCATTAGGGACAGGGATTATGGCTACACCTTC.

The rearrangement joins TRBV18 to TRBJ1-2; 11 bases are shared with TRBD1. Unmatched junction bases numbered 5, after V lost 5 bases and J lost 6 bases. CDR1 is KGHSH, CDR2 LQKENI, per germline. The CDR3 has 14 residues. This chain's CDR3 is CASSNPGQGDGYTF. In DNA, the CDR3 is TGTGCCAGCTCAAACCCGGGACAGGGGGATGGCTACACCTTC.

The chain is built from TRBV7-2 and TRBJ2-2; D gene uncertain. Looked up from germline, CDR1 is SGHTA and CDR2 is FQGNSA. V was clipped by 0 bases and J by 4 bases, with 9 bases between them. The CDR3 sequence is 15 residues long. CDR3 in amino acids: CASSLAGSATGELFF. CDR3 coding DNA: TGTGCCAGCAGCTTAGCGGGGTCGGCCACCGGGGAGCTGTTTTTT. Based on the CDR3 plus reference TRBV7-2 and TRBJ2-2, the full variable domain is GAGVSQSPSNKVTEKGKDVELRCDPISGHTALYWYRQSLGQGLEFLIYFQGNSAPDKSGLPSDRFSAERTGGSVSTLTIQRTQQEDSAVYLCASSLAGSATGELFFGEGSRLTVL.

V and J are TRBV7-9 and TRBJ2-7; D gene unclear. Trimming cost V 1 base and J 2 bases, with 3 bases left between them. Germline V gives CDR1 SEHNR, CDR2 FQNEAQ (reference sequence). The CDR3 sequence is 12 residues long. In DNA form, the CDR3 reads TGTGCCAGCAGCTTAGACCCCTACGAGCAGTACTTC. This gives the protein CASSLDPYEQYF.

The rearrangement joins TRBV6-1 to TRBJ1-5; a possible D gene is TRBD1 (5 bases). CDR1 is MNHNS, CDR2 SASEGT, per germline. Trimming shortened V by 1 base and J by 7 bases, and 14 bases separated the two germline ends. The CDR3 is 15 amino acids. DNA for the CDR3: TGTGCCAGCAGTGAAGGGGCCGGGGCCAGGCAGCCCCAGCATTTT. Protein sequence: CASSEGAGARQPQHF.

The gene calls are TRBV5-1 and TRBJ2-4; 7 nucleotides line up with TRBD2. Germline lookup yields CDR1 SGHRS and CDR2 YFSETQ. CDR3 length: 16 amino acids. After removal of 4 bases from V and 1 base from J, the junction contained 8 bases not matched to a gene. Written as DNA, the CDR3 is TGCGCCAGCAGCCCGACTAGCCCATCCGCCAAAAACATTCAGTACTTC. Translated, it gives CASSPTSPSAKNIQYF.

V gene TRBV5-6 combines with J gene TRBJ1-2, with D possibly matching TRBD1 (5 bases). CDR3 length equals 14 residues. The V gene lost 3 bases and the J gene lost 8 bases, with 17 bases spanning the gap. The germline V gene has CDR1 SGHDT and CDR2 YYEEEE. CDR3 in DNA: TGTGCCAGCAGCTCTGAAACGGGACTGGCCGGCTACACCTTC. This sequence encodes CASSSETGLAGYTF.